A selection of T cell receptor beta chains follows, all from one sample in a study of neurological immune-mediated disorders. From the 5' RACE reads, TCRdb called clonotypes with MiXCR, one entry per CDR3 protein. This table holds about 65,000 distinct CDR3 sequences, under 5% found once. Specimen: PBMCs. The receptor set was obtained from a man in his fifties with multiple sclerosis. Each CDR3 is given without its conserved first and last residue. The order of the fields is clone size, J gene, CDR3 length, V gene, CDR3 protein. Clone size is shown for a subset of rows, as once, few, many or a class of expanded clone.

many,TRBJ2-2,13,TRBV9,ASSVKAGRTGELF
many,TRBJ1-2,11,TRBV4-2,ASSQATVYGYT
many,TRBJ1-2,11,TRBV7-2,ASSLATGDGYT
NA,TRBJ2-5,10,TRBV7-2,ASSPGRGLRD
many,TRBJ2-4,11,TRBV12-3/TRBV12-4,ASSSGGDDIQY
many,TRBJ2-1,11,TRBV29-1,SVLLPLTGTQF
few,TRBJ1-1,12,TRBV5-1,ASSPDTVKAEAF
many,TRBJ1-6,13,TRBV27,ASSFEEGLHSPLN
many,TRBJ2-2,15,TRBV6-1,ASRLLRTGLNTGELF
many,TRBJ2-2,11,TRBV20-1,SARDGVTGELF
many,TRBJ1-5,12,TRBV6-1,ASSDQGRNQPQH
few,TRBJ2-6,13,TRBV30,ASGTGGSGANVLT
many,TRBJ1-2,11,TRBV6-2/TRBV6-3,ASSYNPLGGYT
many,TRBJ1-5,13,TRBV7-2,ASSSDRASNQPQH
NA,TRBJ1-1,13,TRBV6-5,ASSYFVGMGSEAF
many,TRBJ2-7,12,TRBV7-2,ASSDRTGAYEQY
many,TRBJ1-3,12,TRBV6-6,ASSYWSSGNTIY
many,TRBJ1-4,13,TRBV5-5,ASSLYWTGDEKLF
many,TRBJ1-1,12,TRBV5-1,ASSLGTVNTEAF
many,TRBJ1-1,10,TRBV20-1,SALPENTEAF
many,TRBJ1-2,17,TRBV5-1,ASSLSTYRGTGTVYGYT
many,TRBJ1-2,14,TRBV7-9,ASSWDPDGANYGYT
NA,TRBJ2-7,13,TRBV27,ASRFLTGAAYEQY
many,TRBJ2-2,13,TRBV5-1,ASRRGIENTGELF
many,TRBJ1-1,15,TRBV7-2,ASSLDRRGKMNTEAF
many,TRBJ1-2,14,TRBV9,ASSVATGTGGYGYT
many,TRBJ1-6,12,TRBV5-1,ASSFGTGLAPLH
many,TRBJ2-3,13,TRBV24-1,ATSDQPGGVVTQY
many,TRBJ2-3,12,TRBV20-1,SASRGSSTDTQY
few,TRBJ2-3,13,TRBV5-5,ASSRRTSSTDTQY
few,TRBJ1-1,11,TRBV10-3,AISEGQGPEAF
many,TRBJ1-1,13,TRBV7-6,ASSLTSGTITEAF
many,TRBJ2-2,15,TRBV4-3,ASSQAEVRRNTGELF
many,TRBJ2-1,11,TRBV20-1,SATRRRENEQF
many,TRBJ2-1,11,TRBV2,ASSEVLGDEQF
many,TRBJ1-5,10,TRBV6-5,ASNQGGQPQH
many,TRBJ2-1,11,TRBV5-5,ASSLSPYNEQF
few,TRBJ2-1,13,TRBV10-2,AILDLTRGSNEQF
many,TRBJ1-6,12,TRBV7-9,ASSPDWQDSPLN
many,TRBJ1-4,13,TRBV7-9,ASSPTGATNEKLF
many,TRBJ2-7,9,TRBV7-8,ASSWGYEQY
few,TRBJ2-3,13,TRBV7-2,ASSLSGYRTDTQY
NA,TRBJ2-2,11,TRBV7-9,ASSLGAGGELF
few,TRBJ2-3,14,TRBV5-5,ASSLEVLPVTDTQY
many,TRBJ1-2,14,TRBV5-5,ASSLAAVFVAEGYT
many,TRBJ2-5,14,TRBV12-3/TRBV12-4,ASSFLLSGGQETQY
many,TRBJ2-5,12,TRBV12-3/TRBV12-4,ASSPGLDLETQY
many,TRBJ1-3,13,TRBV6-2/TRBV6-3,ASSYSTGAGNTIY
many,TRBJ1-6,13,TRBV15,ATSRTGTGNSPLH
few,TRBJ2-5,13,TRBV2,ASSVGAGLRETQY
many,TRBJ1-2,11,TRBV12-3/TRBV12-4,ASSLSNSYGYT
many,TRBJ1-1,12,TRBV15,ATSPDRGRTEAF
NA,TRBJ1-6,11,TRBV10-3,AISVQNNSPLN
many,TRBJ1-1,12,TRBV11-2,ASSDRGSFTEAF
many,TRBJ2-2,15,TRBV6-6,ASSYQPGQMNTGELF
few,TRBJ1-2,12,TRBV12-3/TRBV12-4,ASSHLGRTYGYT
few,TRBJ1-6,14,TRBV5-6,ASSLAGGGRNSPLN
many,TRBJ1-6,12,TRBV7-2,ASSPGTSGPPLN
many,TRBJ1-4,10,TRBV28,ASSLYSEKLF